This T cell receptor (beta chain) was observed in a study of blood T cell repertoires in COVID-19. Across the whole study: Samples of COVID-19 (acute and convalescent) were obtained from the United States, Italy and Spain.

V shed 4 bases and J shed 6 bases, with 12 bases lying between them. The CDR3 has 14 amino acids. Germline CDR1 is SGHTA and CDR2 is FQGNSA. Source study methods: Scientists estimated how many nucleated cells there were by amplifying reference gene primers. Generated by immunoSEQ multiplex PCR, the TCRdb table keeps only in-frame clones and is missing some. The V and J calls and clone size come from that table; D and trimming were worked out from the DNA. The data contain about 120,000 clones, 79% of them seen just once; the ten biggest clones take up 3% to 4.5%. The sequence was collected from a woman over 75 with acute or convalescent COVID-19. Source material: peripheral blood. This chain connects TRBV7-2 to TRBJ1-4, with no clear D. CDR3 bases: TGTGCCAGCAGCTCGAGACGAGCGCATGAAAAACTGTTTTTT. Protein sequence: CASSSRRAHEKLFF.